The table lists the clone carrying this T cell receptor (beta chain) with a count of one. As yet, its antigen is unknown. Sequencing was performed with immunoSEQ multiplex PCR; in TCRdb, only in-frame clones are kept and a portion is missing. Found here are roughly 60,000 clones, roughly 81% of them singletons; the top ten hold about 2.9%. The study sampled blood at baseline, cycle 4 day 1, and cycle 7 day 1. The data stem from a study of OX40 agonist ivuxolimab in advanced cancers. Study-wide context: Eligibility rules accepted prior anti-PD-1, anti-PD-L1 or anti-CTLA-4 therapy, and 35% to 45% had some. Overall study findings and caveats: More expanded clones were found, on average, in CD8+ than in CD4+ T cells.

Per germline, CDR1 SGHTA and CDR2 FQGNSA. This CDR3 region has 13 residues. V gave up 1 base and J gave up 3 bases, with 7 bases separating them. The chain recombines TRBV7-2 with TRBJ2-7; no firm D call. Material: CD4+ or CD8+ T cells sorted from blood, obtained in a trial of the OX40 agonist ivuxolimab. This clonotype originated in an adult with an advanced solid tumor such as melanoma, head and neck, liver or kidney cancer. CDR3 nucleotides: TGTGCCAGCAGCTTAGGACAATTCTACGAGCAGTACTTC. Its translation is CASSLGQFYEQYF.